The clone carrying this TCR beta chain has at least ten counts. The data originate from a study of molecular identifiers for immune sequencing clone quantification. MiXCR, applied by TCRdb to the PCR reads, yields one record per CDR3 protein. The sample has 60,000 to 70,000 distinct CDR3 sequences; less than 20% are singletons. Germline V gives CDR1 DFQATT, CDR2 SNEGSKA (reference sequence). This CDR3 is 14 amino acids long. J gave up 3 bases and V 1 base, and 3 bases lay outside the gene matches. The chain carries TRBV20-1 and TRBJ2-7, with TRBD1 identical over 10 bases. This clonotype was obtained from a human donor in good health. Some libraries in this study had Jurkat cell RNA spiked in. Sequenced: naive CD8+ T cells from blood, with Jurkat cell RNA spiked in. Subset given: FACS-sorted CD8+CD4-CCR7+CD45RA+ naive T cells. The chain's CDR3 is CSARGRDRGYEQYF. For the CDR3, the DNA is TGCAGTGCTAGAGGCCGGGACAGGGGCTACGAGCAGTACTTC.